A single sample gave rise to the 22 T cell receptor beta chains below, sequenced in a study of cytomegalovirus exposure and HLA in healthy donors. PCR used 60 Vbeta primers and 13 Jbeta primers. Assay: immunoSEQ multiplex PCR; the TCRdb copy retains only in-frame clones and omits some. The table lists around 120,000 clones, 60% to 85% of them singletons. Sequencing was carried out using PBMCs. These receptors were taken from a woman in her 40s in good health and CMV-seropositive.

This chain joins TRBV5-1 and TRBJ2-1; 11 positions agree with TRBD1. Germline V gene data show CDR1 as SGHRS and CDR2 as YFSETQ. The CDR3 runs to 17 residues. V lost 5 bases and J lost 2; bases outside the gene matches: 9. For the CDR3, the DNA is TGCGCCAGCAGTAAAACGGGACAGGGGGGCACCTACAATGAGCAGTTCTTC. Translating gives CASSKTGQGGTYNEQFF. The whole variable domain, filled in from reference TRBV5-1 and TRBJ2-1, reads KAGVTQTPRYLIKTRGQQVTLSCSPISGHRSVSWYQQTPGQGLQFLFEYFSETQRNKGNFPGRFSGRQFSNSRSEMNVSTLELGDSALYLCASSKTGQGGTYNEQFFGPGTRLTVL.

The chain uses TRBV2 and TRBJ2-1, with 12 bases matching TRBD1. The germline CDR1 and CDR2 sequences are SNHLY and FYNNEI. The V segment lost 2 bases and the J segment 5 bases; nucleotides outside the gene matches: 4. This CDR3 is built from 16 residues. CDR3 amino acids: CASSEMGTGGHNEQFF. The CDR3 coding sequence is TGTGCCAGCAGTGAAATGGGGACAGGGGGCCACAATGAGCAGTTCTTC. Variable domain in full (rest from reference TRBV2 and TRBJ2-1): EPEVTQTPSHQVTQMGQEVILRCVPISNHLYFYWYRQILGQKVEFLVSFYNNEISEKSEIFDDQFSVERPDGSNFTLKIRSTKLEDSAMYFCASSEMGTGGHNEQFFGPGTRLTVL.

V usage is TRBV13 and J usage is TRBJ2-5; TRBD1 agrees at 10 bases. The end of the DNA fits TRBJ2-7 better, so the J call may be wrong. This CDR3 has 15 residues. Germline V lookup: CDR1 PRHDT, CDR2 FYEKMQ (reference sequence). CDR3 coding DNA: TGTGCCAGCAGCTCTCCGGGACAGGGGACCTACGAGCAGTACTTC. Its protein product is CASSSPGQGTYEQYF.

The CDR3 nucleotides read TGTGCCGGGGATAGAGCGGGAGACACAGATACGCAGTATTTT. Protein sequence: CAGDRAGDTDTQYF. The rearrangement links TRBV7-9 to TRBJ2-3, with 8 bases fitting TRBD2. The CDR3 has 14 residues. The J segment lost 2 bases and the V segment lost 11 bases, leaving 9 bases of the junction unmatched. Germline values: CDR1 SEHNR, CDR2 FQNEAQ (reference sequence). The full variable domain, in which reference TRBV7-9 and TRBJ2-3 provide the parts outside the CDR3, is DTGVSQNPRHKITKRGQNVTFRCDPISEHNRLYWYRQTLGQGPEFLTYFQNEAQLEKSRLLSDRFSAERPKGSFSTLEIQRTEQGDSAMYLCAGDRAGDTDTQYFGPGTRLTVL.

The CDR3 region is CASSQGTEAFF. The CDR3 bases are TGTGCCAGTTCTCAGGGGACTGAAGCTTTCTTT. V and J are TRBV19 and TRBJ1-1; possible D gene TRBD1, 6 bases. This CDR3 has 11 residues. V was trimmed by 8 bases and J by 5 bases, leaving 9 bases between them. Germline-derived CDR1 and CDR2 are LNHDA and SQIVND (reference sequence).

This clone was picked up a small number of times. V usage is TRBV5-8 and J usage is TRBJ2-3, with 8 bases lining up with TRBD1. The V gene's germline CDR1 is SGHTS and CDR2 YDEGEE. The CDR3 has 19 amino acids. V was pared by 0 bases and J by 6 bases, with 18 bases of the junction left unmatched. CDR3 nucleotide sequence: TGTGCCAGCAGCTTGGTCCTTCGGGACAGGTGGAGGGTCGCCGATACGCAGTATTTT. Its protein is CASSLVLRDRWRVADTQYF.

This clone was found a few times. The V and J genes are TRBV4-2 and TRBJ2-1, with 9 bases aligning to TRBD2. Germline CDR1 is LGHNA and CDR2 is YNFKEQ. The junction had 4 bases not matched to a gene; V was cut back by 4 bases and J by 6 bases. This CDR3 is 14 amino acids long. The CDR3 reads CASSPGLASNEQFF. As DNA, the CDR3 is TGTGCCAGCAGCCCGGGACTAGCCTCCAATGAGCAGTTCTTC.

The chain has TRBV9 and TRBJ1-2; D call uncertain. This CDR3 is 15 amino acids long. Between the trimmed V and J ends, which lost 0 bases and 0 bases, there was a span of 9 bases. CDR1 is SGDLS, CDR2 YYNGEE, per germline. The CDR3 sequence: CASSVGGAANYGYTF. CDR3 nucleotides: TGTGCCAGCAGCGTAGGGGGAGCGGCTAACTATGGCTACACCTTC.

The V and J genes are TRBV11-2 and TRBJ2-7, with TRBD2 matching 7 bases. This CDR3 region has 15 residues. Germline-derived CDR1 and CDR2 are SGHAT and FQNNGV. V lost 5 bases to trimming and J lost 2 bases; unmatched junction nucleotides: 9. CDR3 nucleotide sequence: TGTGCCAGCAGCCTGGGGGGGAGTGGAACCTACGAGCAGTACTTC. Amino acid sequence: CASSLGGSGTYEQYF.

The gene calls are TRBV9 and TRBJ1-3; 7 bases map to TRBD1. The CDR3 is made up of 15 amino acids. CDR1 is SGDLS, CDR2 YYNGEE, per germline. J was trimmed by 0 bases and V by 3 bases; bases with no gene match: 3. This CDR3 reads CASSATGASGNTIYF. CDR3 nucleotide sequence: TGTGCCAGCAGCGCTACAGGGGCCTCTGGAAACACCATATATTTT.

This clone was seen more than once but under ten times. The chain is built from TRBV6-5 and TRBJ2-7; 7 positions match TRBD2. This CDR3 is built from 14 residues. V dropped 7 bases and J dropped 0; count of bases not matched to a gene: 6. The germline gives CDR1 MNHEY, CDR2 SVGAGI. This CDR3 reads CASTQGGSSYEQYF. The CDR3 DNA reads TGTGCCAGCACTCAGGGAGGGAGCTCCTACGAGCAGTACTTC.

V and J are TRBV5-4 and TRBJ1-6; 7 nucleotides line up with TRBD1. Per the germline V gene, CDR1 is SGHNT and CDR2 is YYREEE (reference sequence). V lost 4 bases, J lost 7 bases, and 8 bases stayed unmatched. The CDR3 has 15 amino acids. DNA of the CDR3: TGTGCCAGCAGCGCCCGGACAGGAAAGAATTCACCCCTCCACTTT. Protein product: CASSARTGKNSPLHF.

CDR3 sequence (DNA): TGCGCCAGCAGCGTCGGACAGGGGGATAGCTCCTATAATTCACCCCTCCACTTT. Translating it yields CASSVGQGDSSYNSPLHF. The chain couples TRBV5-1 to TRBJ1-6, with 10 bases that match TRBD1. After removal of 4 bases from V and 0 bases from J, the junction contained 7 bases not matched to a gene. The CDR3 is made up of 18 amino acids. The V gene's germline CDR1 is SGHRS and CDR2 YFSETQ.

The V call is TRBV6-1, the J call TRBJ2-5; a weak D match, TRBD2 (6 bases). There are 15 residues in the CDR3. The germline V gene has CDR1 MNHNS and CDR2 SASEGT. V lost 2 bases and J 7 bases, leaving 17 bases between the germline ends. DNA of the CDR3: TGTGCCAGCAGTGAATTTACCTCGGGGGTGGGGACCCAGTACTTC. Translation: CASSEFTSGVGTQYF.

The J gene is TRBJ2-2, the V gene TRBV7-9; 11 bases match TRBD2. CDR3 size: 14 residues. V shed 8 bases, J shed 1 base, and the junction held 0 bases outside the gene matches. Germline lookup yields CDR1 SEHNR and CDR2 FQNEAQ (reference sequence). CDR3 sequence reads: CASGTSGNTGELFF. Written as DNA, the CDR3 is TGTGCCAGCGGGACTAGCGGGAACACCGGGGAGCTGTTTTTT.

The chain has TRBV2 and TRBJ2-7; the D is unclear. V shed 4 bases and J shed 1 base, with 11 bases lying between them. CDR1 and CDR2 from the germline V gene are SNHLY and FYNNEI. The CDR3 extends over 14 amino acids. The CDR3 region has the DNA TGTGCCAGCAGTGCTGAGACACAATCCTACGAGCAGTACTTC. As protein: CASSAETQSYEQYF.

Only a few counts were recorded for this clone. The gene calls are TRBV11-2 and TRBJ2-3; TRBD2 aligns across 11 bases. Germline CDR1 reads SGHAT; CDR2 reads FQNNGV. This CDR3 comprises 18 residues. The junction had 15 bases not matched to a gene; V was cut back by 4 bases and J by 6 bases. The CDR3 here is CASSSKLAGGLVGDTQYF. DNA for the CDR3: TGTGCCAGCAGCTCGAAATTAGCGGGAGGGCTCGTGGGGGATACGCAGTATTTT.

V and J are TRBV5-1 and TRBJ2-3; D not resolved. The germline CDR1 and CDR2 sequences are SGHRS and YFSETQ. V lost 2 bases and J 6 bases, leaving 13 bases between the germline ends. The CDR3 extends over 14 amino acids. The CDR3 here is CASSFDLSPDTQYF. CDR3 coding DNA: TGCGCCAGCAGCTTCGACTTATCCCCGGATACGCAGTATTTT.

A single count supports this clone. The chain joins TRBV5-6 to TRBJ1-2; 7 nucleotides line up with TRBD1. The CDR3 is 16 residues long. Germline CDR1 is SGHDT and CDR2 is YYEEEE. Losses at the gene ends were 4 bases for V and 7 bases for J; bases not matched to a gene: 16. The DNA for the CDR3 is TGTGCCAGCAGCGCATTAGGGACAGCCGGGGTGAGTGGCTACACCTTC. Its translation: CASSALGTAGVSGYTF.

For the CDR3, the DNA is TGTGCCAGCAGCGTAGACCAACGGAACACCATATATTTT. It encodes CASSVDQRNTIYF. The chain combines TRBV9 with TRBJ1-3, with D unclear. The V end was cut by 0 bases, the J end by 7 bases, with 8 bases between. CDR1 and CDR2 from the germline V gene are SGDLS and YYNGEE. CDR3 length equals 13 residues.

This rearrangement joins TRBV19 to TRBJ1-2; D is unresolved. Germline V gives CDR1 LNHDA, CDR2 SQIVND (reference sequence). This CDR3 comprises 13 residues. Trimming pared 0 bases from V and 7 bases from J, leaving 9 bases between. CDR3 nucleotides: TGTGCCAGTAGTATAGATCAGGCAGCTGGCTACACCTTC. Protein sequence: CASSIDQAAGYTF.

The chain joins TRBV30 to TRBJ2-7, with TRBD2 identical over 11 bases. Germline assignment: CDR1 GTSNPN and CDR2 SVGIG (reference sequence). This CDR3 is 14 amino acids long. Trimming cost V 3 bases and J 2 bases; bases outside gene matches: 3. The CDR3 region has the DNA TGTGCCTGGAGGGGGACTAGCGGCCCCTACGAGCAGTACTTC. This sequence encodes CAWRGTSGPYEQYF.